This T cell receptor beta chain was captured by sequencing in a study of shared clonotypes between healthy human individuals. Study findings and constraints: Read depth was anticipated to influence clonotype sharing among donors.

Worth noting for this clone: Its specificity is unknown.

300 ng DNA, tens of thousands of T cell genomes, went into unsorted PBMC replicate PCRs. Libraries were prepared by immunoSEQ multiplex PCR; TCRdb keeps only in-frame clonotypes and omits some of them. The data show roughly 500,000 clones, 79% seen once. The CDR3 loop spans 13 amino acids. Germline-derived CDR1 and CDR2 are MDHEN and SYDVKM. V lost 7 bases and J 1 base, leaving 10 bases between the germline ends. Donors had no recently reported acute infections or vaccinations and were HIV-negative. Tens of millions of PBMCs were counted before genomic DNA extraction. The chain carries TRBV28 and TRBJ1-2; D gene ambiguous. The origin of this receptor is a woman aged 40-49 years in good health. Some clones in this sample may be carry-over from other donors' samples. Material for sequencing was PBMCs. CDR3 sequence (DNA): TGTGCCAGCAAGGCTGTTAATAACTATGGCTACACCTTC. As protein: CASKAVNNYGYTF.